These 29 T cell receptor beta chains originate from one sample sequenced in a study of blood T cell repertoires in COVID-19. The table came from immunoSEQ multiplex PCR; TCRdb's copy has only in-frame clones and leaves some out. The sample includes about 400,000 clones, about 90% of them seen just once. The sequenced sample consisted of PBMCs or T cells enriched from blood (not recorded which). The receptors derive from a woman aged 30 to 39 who had recovered from COVID-19.

This clone was picked up one time. The chain carries TRBV28 and TRBJ1-1, with 8 positions matching TRBD1. This CDR3 region has 15 residues. Germline values: CDR1 MDHEN, CDR2 SYDVKM. J was trimmed by 1 base and V by 6 bases; bases with no gene match: 7. The CDR3 loop reads CASSPTDRENTEAFF. The DNA for the CDR3 is TGTGCCAGCAGCCCCACGGACAGGGAGAACACTGAAGCTTTCTTT. The whole variable domain, remainder taken from reference TRBV28 and TRBJ1-1, is DVKVTQSSRYLVKRTGEKVFLECVQDMDHENMFWYRQDPGLGLRLIYFSYDVKMKEKGDIPEGYSVSREKKERFSLILESASTNQTSMYLCASSPTDRENTEAFFGQGTRLTVV.

V and J are TRBV9 and TRBJ2-3; D gene uncertain. Germline V gene data show CDR1 as SGDLS and CDR2 as YYNGEE. The CDR3 is 16 residues long. V lost 4 bases to trimming and J lost 0 bases, with 15 bases between them. The CDR3 DNA reads TGTGCCAGCAGCCCTTATTACGACTCTAGCACAGATACGCAGTATTTT. This encodes CASSPYYDSSTDTQYF. Complete variable domain (other parts from reference TRBV9 and TRBJ2-3): DSGVTQTPKHLITATGQRVTLRCSPRSGDLSVYWYQQSLDQGLQFLIQYYNGEERAKGNILERFSAQQFPDLHSELNLSSLELGDSALYFCASSPYYDSSTDTQYFGPGTRLTVL.

V and J are TRBV6-5 and TRBJ1-5; 7 bases are a match to TRBD1. This CDR3 spans 14 amino acids. With V trimmed by 6 bases and J by 11 bases, 13 bases remained unmatched. Germline V gene sequence: CDR1 MNHEY, CDR2 SVGAGI. CDR3 region: CASSKGGIFPTQHF. CDR3 in DNA: TGTGCCAGCAGCAAAGGGGGCATTTTTCCAACCCAGCATTTT.

The V and J genes are TRBV11-2 and TRBJ1-3; TRBD1 is a possible D gene (5 bases). Germline V lookup: CDR1 SGHAT, CDR2 FQNNGV. The V and J ends lost 3 bases and 2 bases respectively, with 14 bases between them. This CDR3 has 16 amino acids. As DNA, the CDR3 is TGTGCCAGCAGCTTTTTAGGGGTTTTTACTGGAAACACCATATATTTT. It is translated as CASSFLGVFTGNTIYF.

V is TRBV27 and J is TRBJ2-3, with 9 bases aligning to TRBD2. This CDR3 has 15 amino acids. Germline assignment: CDR1 MNHEY and CDR2 SMNVEV (reference sequence). Losses at the gene ends were 3 bases for V and 6 bases for J; bases not matched to a gene: 7. CDR3: CASSFLAGKADTQYF. For the CDR3, the DNA is TGTGCCAGCAGTTTTCTAGCGGGAAAGGCGGATACGCAGTATTTT.

The DNA for the CDR3 is TGTGCCAGCAGCCAAGATTTGAGGACCGGGGAGCTGTTTTTT. This codes for CASSQDLRTGELFF. V gene TRBV3-1 (or the pseudogene TRBV3-2) combines with J gene TRBJ2-2, with no clear D. The germline gives CDR1 LGHDT, CDR2 YNNKEL (reference sequence). V gave up 0 bases and J gave up 5 bases, with 7 bases separating them. This CDR3 region has 14 residues.

The chain combines TRBV9 with TRBJ2-5, with D tentatively TRBD2 (6 bases). The length of the CDR3 is 15 residues. The germline V and J ends were trimmed by 2 bases and 4 bases, with 15 bases remaining between them. CDR1 is SGDLS, CDR2 YYNGEE, per germline. The CDR3 sequence: CASSVTALGGETQYF. The CDR3 DNA follows: TGTGCCAGCAGCGTGACGGCACTGGGGGGAGAGACCCAGTACTTC.

The V call is TRBV7-6, the J call TRBJ2-1; 7 bases agree with TRBD2. V lost 5 bases and J lost 7; bases outside the gene matches: 11. The CDR3 is 15 residues long. CDR1 is SGHVS, CDR2 FNYEAQ, per germline. The CDR3 DNA sequence: TGTGCCAGCAGCCTAAGGGCGGGAGTCGGAAATGAGCAGTTCTTC. This gives the protein CASSLRAGVGNEQFF.

This clone was found a few times. The chain carries TRBV18 and TRBJ1-1; TRBD1 might be the D (5 bases). This CDR3 is 15 amino acids long. Germline CDR1 is KGHSH and CDR2 is LQKENI. Trimming pared 2 bases from V and 1 base from J, leaving 11 bases between. The DNA for the CDR3 is TGTGCCAGCTCACCAGCGGGGCTTCAGAACACTGAAGCTTTCTTT. It is translated as CASSPAGLQNTEAFF.

The chain employs TRBV2 and TRBJ2-7, with TRBD2 identical over 11 bases. The CDR3 loop spans 14 amino acids. Germline CDR1 is SNHLY and CDR2 is FYNNEI. The V gene end was trimmed by 6 bases and the J gene end by 2 bases; junction bases not matched to a gene: 3. The CDR3 reads CASRRLAGTYEQYF. Written as DNA, the CDR3 is TGTGCCAGCAGAAGACTAGCGGGAACCTACGAGCAGTACTTC.

This rearrangement joins TRBV9 to TRBJ2-1; 9 nucleotides match TRBD2. The CDR3 runs 15 residues. After removal of 3 bases from V and 5 bases from J, the junction contained 6 bases not matched to a gene. Germline-derived CDR1 and CDR2 are SGDLS and YYNGEE. CDR3 sequence reads: CASSGRLADNNEQFF. The CDR3 nucleotides read TGTGCCAGCAGCGGGAGACTAGCGGATAACAATGAGCAGTTCTTC.

The rearrangement uses TRBV19 and TRBJ1-1; the match to TRBD1 covers 8 bases. After removal of 6 bases from V and 6 bases from J, the junction contained 18 bases not matched to a gene. This CDR3 is 17 amino acids long. Per germline, CDR1 LNHDA and CDR2 SQIVND (reference sequence). CDR3 protein: CASRTQQGVLTAPEAFF. The CDR3 coding sequence is TGTGCCAGTAGGACCCAACAGGGGGTTCTGACTGCCCCTGAAGCTTTCTTT.

The chain recombines TRBV5-1 with TRBJ2-7, with 10 bases fitting TRBD1. After removal of 4 bases from V and 1 base from J, the junction contained 5 bases not matched to a gene. The germline gives CDR1 SGHRS, CDR2 YFSETQ. The CDR3 has 15 amino acids. In nucleotides, the CDR3 is TGCGCCAGCAGCCCCGGACAGGGGGTTTCCTACGAGCAGTACTTC. This encodes CASSPGQGVSYEQYF. The complete variable domain, with remaining parts taken from reference TRBV5-1 and TRBJ2-7, reads KAGVTQTPRYLIKTRGQQVTLSCSPISGHRSVSWYQQTPGQGLQFLFEYFSETQRNKGNFPGRFSGRQFSNSRSEMNVSTLELGDSALYLCASSPGQGVSYEQYFGPGTRLTVT.

The chain joins TRBV18 to TRBJ2-5; maybe TRBD2 (7 bases). The V end was cut by 0 bases, the J end by 4 bases, with 18 bases between. Germline CDR1 and CDR2: KGHSH and LQKENI. The CDR3 is made up of 17 amino acids. CDR3 nucleotide sequence: TGTGCCAGCTCACCACCGGAAGGGGGGGCGCGCGTAGAGACCCAGTACTTC. It encodes CASSPPEGGARVETQYF.

The CDR3 here is CASSFPSGTRAYNEQFF. CDR3 sequence (DNA): TGTGCCAGCAGCTTTCCCTCCGGGACTAGGGCCTACAATGAGCAGTTCTTC. The gene calls are TRBV11-2 and TRBJ2-1; 8 bases are a match to TRBD2. Germline assignment: CDR1 SGHAT and CDR2 FQNNGV. The CDR3 is 17 residues long. V gave up 3 bases and J gave up 2 bases; unmatched junction bases: 9.

This clone was observed once. This sequence joins TRBV7-2 and TRBJ1-4; 10 bases fit TRBD1. The CDR3 is 17 residues long. Germline V lookup: CDR1 SGHTA, CDR2 FQGNSA. V trimming: 4 bases; J trimming: 6 bases; junction bases outside the gene matches: 11. As DNA, the CDR3 is TGTGCCAGCAGCTCTTACTTCGGACAGGGGGTAGATGAAAAACTGTTTTTT. Its protein product is CASSSYFGQGVDEKLFF.

The chain links TRBV19 to TRBJ1-4, with D perhaps TRBD1 (6 bases). The CDR3 extends over 16 amino acids. Per germline, CDR1 LNHDA and CDR2 SQIVND (reference sequence). Trimming took off 5 bases at V and 0 bases at J, with 13 bases between the two ends. The chain's CDR3 is CASSPRQATTNEKLFF. In DNA form, the CDR3 reads TGTGCCAGTAGTCCCCGACAGGCTACAACTAATGAAAAACTGTTTTTT.

The gene calls are TRBV28 and TRBJ2-1, with D possibly being TRBD2 (6 bases). Trimming took 7 bases from V and 3 from J, leaving 16 bases between them. The CDR3 is made up of 15 amino acids. From germline, CDR1 is MDHEN and CDR2 SYDVKM. The CDR3 DNA is TGTGCCAGCACCCATCCTGCGGGAAGCTACAATGAGCAGTTCTTC. It is translated as CASTHPAGSYNEQFF.

This clone was observed a single time. This chain joins TRBV6-5 and TRBJ1-5, with unresolved D. The CDR3 is made up of 15 amino acids. V was clipped by 8 bases and J by 7 bases, with 21 bases between them. CDR1 MNHEY and CDR2 SVGAGI come from the germline V gene. CDR3 in amino acids: CASSFLTTRAQPQHF. The CDR3 DNA reads as TGTGCCAGCTCTTTTCTGACTACCCGGGCACAGCCCCAGCATTTT.

The rearrangement joins TRBV6-2 or TRBV6-3 to TRBJ2-2; TRBD2 matches 13 bases. CDR3 length: 15 amino acids. CDR1 is MNHEY and CDR2 is SVGEGT in the germline V gene. With 6 bases clipped from V and 7 bases from J, the junction kept 5 bases outside the gene matches. CDR3 coding DNA: TGTGCCAGCAGCGGACTAGCGGGAGTTGGCGGGGAGCTGTTTTTT. This sequence encodes CASSGLAGVGGELFF.

This clone was detected only once. The chain has TRBV27 and TRBJ2-1, with D perhaps TRBD1 (6 bases). V was pared by 5 bases and J by 7 bases, with 12 bases between. The CDR3 is made up of 13 amino acids. Germline V gene data show CDR1 as MNHEY and CDR2 as SMNVEV (reference sequence). The CDR3 loop is CASSTRGGNEQFF. The DNA for the CDR3 is TGTGCCAGCAGTACCAGGGGCGGGAATGAGCAGTTCTTC.

V usage is TRBV4-1 and J usage is TRBJ1-3; D ambiguous. V was pared by 1 base and J by 8 bases, with 15 bases between. Per germline, CDR1 MGHRA and CDR2 YSYEKL. The CDR3 totals 15 residues. CDR3 nucleotide sequence: TGCGCCAGCAGCCAAGGGCAATTGGCAGCGTACACCATATATTTT. It codes for CASSQGQLAAYTIYF.

This clone was seen only once. This chain connects TRBV19 to TRBJ2-1; D might be TRBD1 (6 bases). The V end was cut by 2 bases, the J end by 7 bases, with 9 bases between. The CDR3 runs 13 residues. Germline V gene data show CDR1 as LNHDA and CDR2 as SQIVND (reference sequence). The CDR3 is CASSIMGANEQFF. CDR3 nucleotides: TGTGCCAGTAGTATAATGGGGGCGAATGAGCAGTTCTTC.

This chain links TRBV2 with TRBJ2-1, with 8 bases that match TRBD2. After removal of 6 bases from V and 4 bases from J, the junction contained 5 bases not matched to a gene. The germline gives CDR1 SNHLY, CDR2 FYNNEI. The CDR3 consists of 14 residues. In DNA, the CDR3 is TGTGCCAGCAGGGGGCAGCGGGGGTACAATGAGCAGTTCTTC. This encodes CASRGQRGYNEQFF.

CDR3 DNA: TGTGCCAGTGGGCCTGCAACTAATGAAAAACTGTTTTTT. This codes for CASGPATNEKLFF. The chain uses TRBV12-3 or TRBV12-4 and TRBJ1-4; D is unclear. The CDR3 totals 13 residues. The ends were cut back, 9 bases at V and 0 bases at J, with 8 bases in the middle.

The V call is TRBV9, the J call TRBJ2-5; 7 nucleotides line up with TRBD1. V was pared by 0 bases and J by 6 bases, with 5 bases of the junction left unmatched. The CDR3 runs to 14 residues. CDR1 is SGDLS and CDR2 is YYNGEE in the germline V gene. CDR3 in amino acids: CASSVALQGQTQYF. DNA of the CDR3: TGTGCCAGCAGCGTAGCCTTACAGGGGCAGACCCAGTACTTC.

This chain joins TRBV4-3 and TRBJ1-2, with no clear D. This CDR3 has 14 residues. The V and J ends lost 4 bases and 2 bases respectively, with 11 bases between them. The V gene's germline CDR1 is LGHNA and CDR2 YSLEER. The CDR3 here is CASSRGRENYGYTF. CDR3 DNA sequence: TGCGCCAGCAGCCGGGGAAGGGAGAACTATGGCTACACCTTC.

This clone occurred a few times. V gene TRBV4-1 combines with J gene TRBJ2-7, with a tentative D call TRBD2 (6 bases). The CDR3 loop spans 13 amino acids. Germline V lookup: CDR1 MGHRA, CDR2 YSYEKL. Trimming stripped 1 base from V and 7 bases from J, with 11 bases between. Written as DNA, the CDR3 is TGCGCCAGCAGCCAAGTGTCCCGGGGGGAGCAGTACTTC. Its protein is CASSQVSRGEQYF.

This chain uses TRBV29-1 with TRBJ2-1; D perhaps matches TRBD1 (6 bases). V dropped 8 bases and J dropped 7 bases, with 15 bases sitting between them. The CDR3 has 12 residues. Germline-derived CDR1 and CDR2 are SQVTM and ANQGSEA. DNA of the CDR3: TGCAGCTTCCTACTACAGGGAAATGAGCAGTTCTTC. Protein product: CSFLLQGNEQFF.